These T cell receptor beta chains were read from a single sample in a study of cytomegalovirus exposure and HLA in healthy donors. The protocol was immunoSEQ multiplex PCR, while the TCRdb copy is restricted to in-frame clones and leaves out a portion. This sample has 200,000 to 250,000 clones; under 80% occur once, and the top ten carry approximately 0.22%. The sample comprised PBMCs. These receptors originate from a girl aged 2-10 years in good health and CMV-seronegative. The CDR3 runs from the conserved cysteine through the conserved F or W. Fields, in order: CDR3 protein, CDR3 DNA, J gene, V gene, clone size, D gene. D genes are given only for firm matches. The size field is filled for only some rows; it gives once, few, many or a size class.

CDR3: CASSTQTGADEKLFF
DNA: TGTGCCAGCAGCACACAGACAGGGGCGGATGAAAAACTGTTTTTT
J: TRBJ1-4
V: TRBV5-6
size: few
D: TRBD1

CDR3: CASSPGSEQYF
DNA: TGTGCCAGCTCACCGGGGAGCGAGCAGTACTTC
J: TRBJ2-7
V: TRBV18
size: NA
D: NA

CDR3: CASGLGDSSSYEQYF
DNA: TGTGCTAGTGGTTTGGGGGACAGCAGCTCCTACGAGCAGTACTTC
J: TRBJ2-7
V: TRBV12-5
size: NA
D: TRBD1

CDR3: CASSRTSGGPDEQFF
DNA: TGTGCCAGCAGCCGGACTAGCGGGGGGCCCGATGAGCAGTTCTTC
J: TRBJ2-1
V: TRBV5-4
size: NA
D: TRBD2

CDR3: CASSQDWLDQETQYF
DNA: TGTGCCAGCAGCCAAGATTGGCTAGACCAAGAGACCCAGTACTTC
J: TRBJ2-5
V: TRBV4-2
size: NA
D: NA

CDR3: CASRLALGGLKVVEQFF
DNA: TGTGCAAGTCGCTTAGCGCTTGGTGGGCTGAAAGTCGTTGAGCAGTTCTTC
J: TRBJ2-1
V: TRBV12-2
size: few
D: NA

CDR3: CASSSTGNTDTQYF
DNA: TGCGCCAGCAGTAGTACCGGGAACACAGATACGCAGTATTTT
J: TRBJ2-3
V: TRBV5-1
size: NA
D: NA

CDR3: CASRPGQANTEAFF
DNA: TGTGCCAGCCGACCTGGACAGGCGAACACTGAAGCTTTCTTT
J: TRBJ1-1
V: TRBV5-6
size: NA
D: TRBD1

CDR3: CASSTAPLAPYF
DNA: TGTGCCAGCAGCACGGCCCCCCTAGCTCCTTACTTC
J: TRBJ2-5
V: TRBV21-1
size: few
D: NA

CDR3: CASSDGLAVAGELFF
DNA: TGTGCCAGCAGTGATGGACTAGCAGTCGCCGGGGAGCTGTTTTTT
J: TRBJ2-2
V: TRBV2
size: NA
D: TRBD2

CDR3: CASSSGTGELFF
DNA: TGCGCCAGCAGTTCGGGCACCGGGGAGCTGTTTTTT
J: TRBJ2-2
V: TRBV23-1
size: NA
D: NA

CDR3: CASSLVQGNYGYTF
DNA: TGTGCCAGCAGCTTAGTTCAGGGGAACTATGGCTACACCTTC
J: TRBJ1-2
V: TRBV7-8
size: NA
D: NA

CDR3: CASSLALAGGNEQFF
DNA: TGTGCCAGCAGCTTAGCCCTAGCGGGAGGGAATGAGCAGTTCTTC
J: TRBJ2-1
V: TRBV7-2
size: NA
D: TRBD2

CDR3: CASSQSHRLQETQYF
DNA: TGCGCCAGCAGCCAAAGCCACAGGCTCCAAGAGACCCAGTACTTC
J: TRBJ2-5
V: TRBV4-1
size: NA
D: NA

CDR3: CASSDRDRDIYEQYF
DNA: TGTGCCAGCAGCGACCGGGACAGGGATATCTACGAGCAGTACTTC
J: TRBJ2-7
V: TRBV7-9
size: NA
D: TRBD1

CDR3: CASSEIGSGSGKLFHEQFF
DNA: TGTGCCAGCAGTGAAATTGGGAGCGGGAGTGGTAAGCTTTTTCATGAGCAGTTCTTC
J: TRBJ2-1
V: TRBV6-4
size: NA
D: TRBD2

CDR3: CASSGVRSGGRFTDTQYF
DNA: TGTGCCAGCAGTGGGGTCCGTAGCGGGGGCCGATTCACAGATACGCAGTATTTT
J: TRBJ2-3
V: TRBV6-1
size: NA
D: TRBD2

CDR3: CASSLVSDTQYF
DNA: TGTGCCAGCAGCTTAGTATCAGATACGCAGTATTTT
J: TRBJ2-3
V: TRBV13
size: NA
D: NA

CDR3: CSSSQQRNTEAFF
DNA: TGTTCCAGCAGCCAACAACGGAACACTGAAGCTTTCTTT
J: TRBJ1-1
V: TRBV7-9
size: NA
D: NA

CDR3: CAWTLTSTDTQYF
DNA: TGTGCCTGGACCCTGACTAGCACAGATACGCAGTATTTT
J: TRBJ2-3
V: TRBV30
size: NA
D: NA

CDR3: CASSPSGSRQPQHF
DNA: TGTGCCAGCTCACCATCCGGGTCCCGCCAGCCCCAGCATTTT
J: TRBJ1-5
V: TRBV18
size: NA
D: NA

CDR3: CASSQVGRDGTDTQYF
DNA: TGTGCCAGCAGCCAAGTTGGGCGGGACGGCACAGATACGCAGTATTTT
J: TRBJ2-3
V: TRBV4-2
size: NA
D: NA

CDR3: CASSQAPGSYQETQYF
DNA: TGCGCCAGCAGCCAAGCCCCGGGATCGTACCAAGAGACCCAGTACTTC
J: TRBJ2-5
V: TRBV4-1
size: NA
D: NA

CDR3: CSVVYGIGFTEAFF
DNA: TGCAGCGTTGTTTACGGGATCGGGTTCACTGAAGCTTTCTTT
J: TRBJ1-1
V: TRBV29-1
size: NA
D: NA

CDR3: CASSLNNREGLDGYTF
DNA: TGTGCCAGCAGCTTGAACAACAGGGAGGGACTCGATGGCTACACCTTC
J: TRBJ1-2
V: TRBV7-9
size: few
D: NA

CDR3: CASSELENTEAFF
DNA: TGTGCCAGCAGTGAATTAGAGAACACTGAAGCTTTCTTT
J: TRBJ1-1
V: TRBV2
size: NA
D: NA

CDR3: CASRGSRHSPLHF
DNA: TGTGCCAGCAGAGGCAGCAGGCACTCACCCCTCCACTTT
J: TRBJ1-6
V: TRBV6-5
size: NA
D: NA